Reported below is one T cell receptor (beta chain). CDR3 length equals 15 residues. Germline CDR1 reads KGHSH; CDR2 reads LQKENI. Trimming at V came to 4 bases and at J to 2 bases, leaving 6 bases not matched to a gene. This record belongs to a study of blood T cell repertoires in COVID-19. About the research overall: Sources were T cells, B-cell-depleted T cells, or PBMCs; the material itself was cDNA or gDNA.

TCRdb's table, derived via immunoSEQ multiplex PCR, lists solely in-frame clones and lacks some. The sample includes roughly 33,000 clones, roughly 88% of them seen just once. This TCR was sampled from a human donor in a cohort sampled during active COVID-19. Sequencing used peripheral blood. This rearrangement joins TRBV18 to TRBJ2-7; TRBD1 matches 9 bases. The CDR3 region is CASSRDRGITYEQYF. The CDR3 region has the DNA TGTGCCAGCTCACGCGACAGGGGGATAACCTACGAGCAGTACTTC.